One sample yielded the 27 T cell receptor beta chains listed below, sequenced in a study of T cells in Graves' hyperthyroidism and ophthalmopathy. TCR beta CDR3 regions were amplified from RNA. TCR CDR3 underwent first-round RT-PCR with the HTBI primer set. Using its own MiXCR run on the multiplex PCR reads, TCRdb lists one record per CDR3 protein. Among 450,000 to 700,000 distinct CDR3 sequences listed, about half were seen once. Sequences were obtained from peripheral blood or thyroid tissue (not recorded which). The receptors come from a woman between 18 and 29 years old with Graves' hyperthyroidism.

The V and J genes are TRBV24-1 and TRBJ2-1, with unresolved D. The CDR3 sequence is 13 residues long. Germline assignment: CDR1 KGHDR and CDR2 SFDVKD. Trimming pared 5 bases from V and 6 bases from J, leaving 10 bases between. For the CDR3, the DNA is TGTGCCACCAGTGCCTACCCGGGCAATGAGCAGTTCTTC. It yields the protein CATSAYPGNEQFF.

This clonotype has at least ten counts. V gene TRBV7-2 combines with J gene TRBJ1-1; the D is unclear. Germline V CDR1 and CDR2: SGHTA, FQGNSA. This CDR3 spans 11 amino acids. V gave up 0 bases and J gave up 7 bases, with 3 bases separating them. CDR3 sequence reads: CASSLALEAFF. Written as DNA, the CDR3 is TGTGCCAGCAGCTTAGCGCTTGAAGCTTTCTTT.

In the case of this clonotype: It is unclear where the CDR3 begins or ends on the DNA, so no DNA is shown, and the CDR3 is as TCRdb lists it. The V gene is TRBV7-2, the J gene TRBJ2-2; the D call of TRBD1 is as the table states it, not checked on the DNA. The CDR3 adds up to 16 amino acids, both ends counted. Germline V gene sequence: CDR1 SGHTA, CDR2 FQGNSA. The CDR3 protein is CASSSGQGRSPGSCFF.

A few counts support this clonotype. V is TRBV28 and J is TRBJ2-7; 7 bases align to TRBD1. Per germline, CDR1 MDHEN and CDR2 SYDVKM. The J segment lost 3 bases and the V segment lost 5 bases, leaving 13 bases of the junction unmatched. The CDR3 is made up of 16 amino acids. The CDR3 sequence is CASSQPRSGTVYEQYF. The CDR3 region has the DNA TGTGCCAGCAGTCAACCAAGATCCGGGACAGTCTACGAGCAGTACTTC.

This clonotype appeared many times. The V gene is TRBV20-1, the J gene TRBJ1-6; no reliable D call. Germline V lookup: CDR1 DFQATT, CDR2 SNEGSKA (reference sequence). Trimming took 0 bases from V and 5 from J, leaving 14 bases between them. The CDR3 totals 16 residues. CDR3 region: CSARDFRPGDNSPLHF. The CDR3 DNA reads as TGCAGTGCTAGAGACTTTCGACCTGGGGATAATTCACCCCTCCACTTT.

This clonotype appeared many times. The rearrangement links TRBV7-2 to TRBJ2-5; D might be TRBD2 (6 bases). The CDR3 consists of 12 residues. In germline, CDR1 is SGHTA, CDR2 FQGNSA. The V and J ends lost 5 bases and 5 bases respectively, with 9 bases between them. In nucleotides, the CDR3 is TGTGCCAGCAGCCTCCGGGGGGAGACCCAGTACTTC. Encoded protein: CASSLRGETQYF.

Turning to this clonotype: Lacking the conserved final phenylalanine or tryptophan, this CDR3 likely reflects a read error. The DNA is left out, because the CDR3 cannot be placed on it with certainty; the CDR3 is given as TCRdb lists it. This sequence joins TRBV12-3 or TRBV12-4 and TRBJ1-6; the table's D gene call, TRBD1, was not cross checked with the DNA. With termini counted, the CDR3 has 10 amino acids. This CDR3 is CASSSGGLNY.

This sequence joins TRBV9 and TRBJ1-4; 10 bases map to TRBD1. The germline V gene encodes CDR1 SGDLS and CDR2 YYNGEE. The length of the CDR3 is 16 residues. V was pared by 3 bases and J by 3 bases, with 5 bases of the junction left unmatched. CDR3 DNA sequence: TGTGCCAGCAGCGGGACAGGGGGACGGTCTAATGAAAAACTGTTTTTT. Encoded protein: CASSGTGGRSNEKLFF. Variable domain in full (rest from reference TRBV9 and TRBJ1-4): DSGVTQTPKHLITATGQRVTLRCSPRSGDLSVYWYQQSLDQGLQFLIQYYNGEERAKGNILERFSAQQFPDLHSELNLSSLELGDSALYFCASSGTGGRSNEKLFFGSGTQLSVL.

In its sample, this clonotype was seen many times. The gene calls are TRBV20-1 and TRBJ2-7; 9 bases match TRBD1. The V gene end was trimmed by 6 bases and the J gene end by 0 bases; junction bases not matched to a gene: 9. Germline V gene sequence: CDR1 DFQATT, CDR2 SNEGSKA (reference sequence). The CDR3 is 15 residues long. DNA of the CDR3: TGCAGTGCAACAACAGGGGGCCGAAGCTCCTACGAGCAGTACTTC. Translated: CSATTGGRSSYEQYF.

The J gene is TRBJ1-5, the V gene TRBV7-9; TRBD1 might be the D (5 bases). The ends were cut back, 4 bases at V and 11 bases at J, with 21 bases in the middle. This CDR3 is 15 amino acids long. The germline CDR1 and CDR2 sequences are SEHNR and FQNEAQ (reference sequence). Here the CDR3 reads CASSSVASGQETQHF. CDR3 bases: TGTGCCAGCAGCTCCGTGGCGTCGGGGCAAGAGACCCAGCATTTT. The entire variable domain, with the rest obtained from reference TRBV7-9 and TRBJ1-5, is as follows: DTGVSQNPRHKITKRGQNVTFRCDPISEHNRLYWYRQTLGQGPEFLTYFQNEAQLEKSRLLSDRFSAERPKGSFSTLEIQRTEQGDSAMYLCASSSVASGQETQHFGDGTRLSIL.

This clonotype was counted at least ten times. This sequence joins TRBV25-1 and TRBJ1-1; weak D call: TRBD1 (6 bases). The ends were cut back, 4 bases at V and 3 bases at J, with 9 bases in the middle. CDR3 length: 13 amino acids. Germline lookup yields CDR1 MGHDK and CDR2 SYGVNS. CDR3 amino acids: CASSGGHYTEAFF. The CDR3 region has the DNA TGTGCCAGCAGTGGGGGACATTACACTGAAGCTTTCTTT.

The chain uses TRBV15 and TRBJ1-2; unclear D gene. CDR1 and CDR2 (germline): LNHNV, YYDKDF (reference sequence). V was clipped by 3 bases and J by 0 bases, with 17 bases between them. The CDR3 is made up of 17 amino acids. The DNA of the CDR3 is TGTGCCACCAGCAGCCAGCGCGGAGCCCGGGCTAACTATGGCTACACCTTC. Protein product: CATSSQRGARANYGYTF.

This chain joins TRBV2 and TRBJ2-3, with TRBD2 identical over 7 bases. Germline V lookup: CDR1 SNHLY, CDR2 FYNNEI. CDR3 length: 14 residues. V was pared by 4 bases and J by 4 bases, with 5 bases of the junction left unmatched. The CDR3 bases are TGTGCCAGCAGTGTTAGCGGGTCCCCAGATACGCAGTATTTT. This translates into CASSVSGSPDTQYF.

In its sample, this clonotype was seen many times. This chain connects TRBV6-5 to TRBJ1-6; weak D call: TRBD1 (6 bases). The V gene's germline CDR1 is MNHEY and CDR2 SVGAGI. The CDR3 has 14 residues. V was pared by 6 bases and J by 7 bases, with 13 bases between. CDR3 sequence reads: CASRTGHQNSPLHF. In DNA, the CDR3 is TGTGCCAGCAGAACGGGACACCAGAATTCACCCCTCCACTTT.

This clonotype was seen more than once but under ten times. This sequence joins TRBV6-1 and TRBJ2-5, with D possibly matching TRBD2 (6 bases). Germline assignment: CDR1 MNHNS and CDR2 SASEGT. This CDR3 contains 16 residues. Trimming shortened V by 4 bases and J by 5 bases, and 20 bases separated the two germline ends. CDR3 DNA sequence: TGTGCCAGCAGTGCCGAGGGACTCCATCCCCGGGAGACCCAGTACTTC. Protein sequence: CASSAEGLHPRETQYF.

The chain is built from TRBV10-3 and TRBJ1-1; tentative D call: TRBD1 (5 bases). Germline CDR1 reads ENHRY; CDR2 reads SYGVKD. Deletions cut 10 bases from V and 8 bases from J, with 29 bases between. The CDR3 totals 16 residues. CDR3 DNA: TGTGCCACCCAATTTGGGATCGACATCGAGGGGCCAGAAGCTTTCTTT. Translated, it gives CATQFGIDIEGPEAFF.

The V and J genes are TRBV29-1 and TRBJ2-7; tentatively, D is TRBD1 or TRBD2 (5 bases each). CDR3 length: 14 amino acids. Trimming took off 7 bases at V and 6 bases at J, with 22 bases between the two ends. Germline CDR1 is SQVTM and CDR2 is ANQGSEA. The CDR3, as DNA: TGCAGCGCCCTGCAAGGGGACGTTATCTCCGAGCAGTACTTC. It yields the protein CSALQGDVISEQYF.

The rearrangement links TRBV10-3 to TRBJ1-2, with D possibly matching TRBD1 (5 bases). Looked up from germline, CDR1 is ENHRY and CDR2 is SYGVKD. V was clipped by 7 bases and J by 2 bases, with 17 bases between them. This CDR3 has 15 residues. CDR3 protein: CAITGGSAENYGYTF. CDR3 sequence (DNA): TGTGCCATCACTGGGGGGAGTGCAGAGAACTATGGCTACACCTTC.

This rearrangement joins TRBV20-1 to TRBJ1-2, with TRBD1 as a possible D gene (5 bases). There are 14 residues in the CDR3. Per germline, CDR1 DFQATT and CDR2 SNEGSKA (reference sequence). V dropped 6 bases and J dropped 6 bases, with 20 bases sitting between them. This CDR3 reads CSASRTGVGDGYTF. The DNA for the CDR3 is TGCAGTGCCAGCAGAACGGGGGTTGGGGATGGCTACACCTTC.

The table lists this clonotype with many counts. The chain carries TRBV20-1 and TRBJ1-2; D might be TRBD1 (6 bases). V was cut by 2 bases and J by 8 bases, with 15 bases left in between. From germline, CDR1 is DFQATT and CDR2 SNEGSKA (reference sequence). This CDR3 spans 13 amino acids. Here the CDR3 reads CSARSMTGRGYTF. The CDR3 nucleotides read TGCAGTGCTAGATCCATGACAGGCCGCGGCTACACCTTC.

This clonotype has a handful of counts. The V gene is TRBV7-8, the J gene TRBJ2-6, with 8 bases identical to TRBD1. The CDR3 extends over 19 amino acids. Germline assignment: CDR1 SGHVS and CDR2 FQNEAQ. The ends lost 1 base at V and 4 bases at J; junction bases unmatched: 12. CDR3 in DNA: TGTGCCAGCAGCTTAGACCCGGACAGGGCAAACACCGGGGCCAACGTCCTGACTTTC. Translating gives CASSLDPDRANTGANVLTF.

This clonotype was detected ten times or more. V gene TRBV4-2 combines with J gene TRBJ1-2; D is undetermined. This CDR3 has 15 residues. The germline V gene encodes CDR1 LGHNA and CDR2 YNFKEQ. Trimming shortened V by 1 base and J by 0 bases, and 9 bases separated the two germline ends. The CDR3 nucleotides are TGTGCCAGCAGCCAAGTGGCGGCAACTAACTATGGCTACACCTTC. Residues: CASSQVAATNYGYTF.

The chain recombines TRBV15 with TRBJ1-3; 7 nucleotides align to TRBD1. Per the germline V gene, CDR1 is LNHNV and CDR2 is YYDKDF (reference sequence). Trimming removed 5 bases from V and 2 bases from J; junction bases left unmatched: 6. The CDR3 runs to 15 residues. The CDR3: CATSVGQNTGNTIYF. CDR3 DNA: TGTGCCACCAGCGTGGGACAGAATACTGGAAACACCATATATTTT.

Ten or more counts support this clonotype. The chain links TRBV24-1 to TRBJ2-2; 10 nucleotides match TRBD1. Per germline, CDR1 KGHDR and CDR2 SFDVKD. The CDR3 contains 17 residues. V lost 3 bases and J lost 4; bases outside the gene matches: 7. CDR3 bases: TGTGCCACCAGTGATCTCAGACAGGGGGCTGGCACCGGGGAGCTGTTTTTT. Protein: CATSDLRQGAGTGELFF.

The rearrangement links TRBV18 to TRBJ2-7; TRBD1 agrees at 8 bases. The germline V gene has CDR1 KGHSH and CDR2 LQKENI. J lost 0 bases, V lost 5 bases, and 6 bases had no gene match. The CDR3 has 15 amino acids. CDR3 region: CASSATGASSYEQYF. The DNA for the CDR3 is TGTGCCAGCTCAGCGACAGGGGCCAGCTCCTACGAGCAGTACTTC.

This clonotype came up many times. The rearrangement uses TRBV7-8 and TRBJ1-1, with D perhaps matching TRBD1 (5 bases). The CDR3 extends over 13 amino acids. Trimming stripped 5 bases from V and 4 bases from J, with 11 bases between. Germline CDR1 SGHVS, CDR2 FQNEAQ. CDR3 nucleotide sequence: TGTGCCAGCAGCAGCCGACAGCCCACTGAAGCTTTCTTT. The encoded protein is CASSSRQPTEAFF.

V usage is TRBV6-5 and J usage is TRBJ1-1, with D maybe TRBD1 (5 bases). Germline V gives CDR1 MNHEY, CDR2 SVGAGI. The CDR3 runs 14 residues. Trimming stripped 4 bases from V and 5 bases from J, with 14 bases between. The CDR3, as DNA: TGTGCCAGCAGTTCCCTTGGGGCAAGAACTGAAGCTTTCTTT. It is translated as CASSSLGARTEAFF.